This entry describes one TCR beta chain. TCRdb's copy holds only in-frame clones and misses some; the assay was immunoSEQ multiplex PCR. This sample has 500,000 to 550,000 clones, with approximately 78% found just once. The CDR3 covers 15 residues. Between the trimmed V and J ends, which lost 4 bases and 4 bases, there was a span of 16 bases. The germline CDR1 and CDR2 sequences are LNHNV and YYDKDF (reference sequence). The data stem from a study of shared T cell receptors in the human thymus. In addition, the sample was reused for a study of human thymus T cells.

This chain connects TRBV15 to TRBJ1-2; TRBD1 is a possible D gene (6 bases). The clonotype originates from a boy younger than two with a congenital heart defect. The source material was thymocytes. The CDR3 region is CATSTVTGFPYGYTF. DNA of the CDR3: TGTGCCACCAGCACCGTTACAGGGTTCCCCTATGGCTACACCTTC.